This TCR beta chain was sequenced during a study of cytomegalovirus exposure and HLA in healthy donors. Germline V gives CDR1 MNHEY, CDR2 SVGAGI. Trimming took 7 bases from V and 0 from J, leaving 10 bases between them. The CDR3 totals 14 residues. Study-wide results and caveats: Donor immune exposure was known only as CMV serostatus. Analysis performed later showed TCR beta chains linked to HLA being more clonally expanded than equally common others.

Remarks on this clone: Its antigen is not known.

PCR primers comprised 60 Vbeta and 13 Jbeta primers. The assay was immunoSEQ multiplex PCR, and TCRdb's table has in-frame clones only and misses some. The sample consists of some 98,000 clones, roughly 70% of them appearing once. The V call is TRBV6-5, the J call TRBJ1-3, with D hard to call. Material: PBMCs. This clonotype was sampled from a man aged 50 to 60 in good health and CMV-seronegative. CDR3 amino acids: CASTNTNSGNTIYF. In nucleotides, the CDR3 is TGTGCCAGCACCAACACGAACTCTGGAAACACCATATATTTT.